The T cell receptor beta chain under discussion was sequenced for a study of CD8+ T cells in alopecia areata (dated by TCRdb to the late 2010s). The study in broad terms: High-throughput TCRbeta sequencing was used to examine T cell clonal expansion in alopecia areata in both the C3H/HeJ mouse model and human patients. Scalp tissue and sorted CD4+ and CD8+ peripheral blood T cells from patchy and totalis/universalis alopecia areata patients and from healthy controls were covered by human TCRbeta sequencing. Clonality in the scalp was compared among normal scalp (n=4), patchy alopecia areata scalp (n=8), and alopecia totalis/universalis scalp (n=8). RNA was extracted with the PAXgene miRNA kit for fixed scalp, the miRNeasy kit for PBMCs, and the RNeasy kit for mouse skin. immunoSEQ multiplex PCR using 35 Vbeta forward primers and 13 Jbeta reverse primers was used to amplify TCRbeta CDR3 regions. Study-wide conclusions, independent of this receptor: Higher clonality and more expanded CD8+ clones were observed in lesional scalp than in normal scalp, particularly in alopecia totalis/universalis, a finding suggestive of antigenic drive. Shared TCR sequences between patients were less evident than in mice, which may be partly attributable to HLA diversity in the patient population. Unlike mouse skin, which is dominated by gammadelta T cells, normal human skin has resident alphabeta T cells that are also sequenced, and this complicates analysis of the scalp TCR repertoire.

Libraries were built with the immunoSEQ multiplex PCR assay. To provide template for TCR sequencing, every sample had RNA extracted and reverse transcribed into cDNA. SuperScript III was used for first-strand cDNA synthesis, primed with a 2:1 mix of oligo-dT and random hexamers. A synthetic immune receptor repertoire was used to assess amplification bias, and residual bias was removed computationally. The study's processing was this. Raw reads were preprocessed to remove errors, and CDR3 was defined according to IMGT conventions as the region from the conserved cysteine to phenylalanine. Clonality was computed by normalizing Shannon entropy by log2 of the number of productive unique TCRs and subtracting the result from 1. CD4 or CD8 identity of scalp clones was inferred by cross-referencing scalp TCRbeta sequences with sorted blood CD4 and CD8 repertoires. The table was pulled from immuneACCESS by TCRdb, which kept in-frame rearrangements only. Such tables lose some clones; where checked, under half of the loss comes from unresolved V genes, and the rest has no known cause. V and J calls and clone size are given by that table; D and trimming were obtained from the DNA. This sample has under 65,000 clones in its table, and 44% of those were observed once. About 53% of the sample is taken by the ten largest.

From alopecia areata patients, peripheral blood was collected along with lesional scalp punch biopsies. PBMCs were isolated by density centrifugation and stained for CD3, CD4 and CD8, and CD4+ and CD8+ T cells were sorted on a FACSAria. As part of a multicenter biomarker study, untreated alopecia areata patients were recruited. In 5 or 6 patients from the biomarker study, blood CD8+ T cells were sorted further into NKG2D-low and NKG2D-high fractions. A remark on this clone: No cognate antigen has been identified for it. The record has no base qualities; no much larger clone is one base away.

Between the V and J ends, shortened by 3 bases and 0 bases respectively, the junction contains 10 bases. The germline V gene sets CDR1 to SGHRS and CDR2 to YFSETQ. The CDR3 numbers 14 residues from cysteine through phenylalanine. Just CDR3 DNA is preserved here, 42 bases in frame from base 1. The sequenced sample consisted of NKG2D-low CD8+ T cells sorted from blood. What this sample's cell subset or site label stands for: sorted CD8+ NKG2D-low blood T cells. The source of this sequence is a human donor with alopecia areata. The chain is assembled from TRBV5-1 and TRBJ2-7; the D gene assignment is ambiguous. At the DNA level, the sequence is TGCGCCAGCAGCTCGGGTGGCATCTCCTACGAGCAGTACTTC. It is translated as CASSSGGISYEQYF.